The 20 T cell receptor beta chains below come from one sample, sequenced in a study of cytomegalovirus exposure and HLA in healthy donors. Libraries were prepared by immunoSEQ multiplex PCR; TCRdb keeps only in-frame clonotypes and omits some of them. The sample records under 200,000 clones, around 90% being singletons. What was sequenced was PBMCs. These receptors all come from a woman aged 18-29 years in good health and CMV-seropositive.

The chain couples TRBV11-2 to TRBJ2-7; the match to TRBD2 covers 8 bases. The V gene end was trimmed by 5 bases and the J gene end by 2 bases; junction bases not matched to a gene: 2. The CDR3 runs 13 residues. The V gene's germline CDR1 is SGHAT and CDR2 FQNNGV. CDR3 in amino acids: CASSRSGTYEQYF. In nucleotides, the CDR3 is TGTGCCAGCAGCCGTAGCGGGACCTACGAGCAGTACTTC.

The chain combines TRBV7-2 with TRBJ2-1; D call uncertain. CDR3 size: 12 residues. With 5 bases removed from V and 6 bases from J, the gap between germline ends came to 8 bases. CDR1 is SGHTA and CDR2 is FQGNSA in the germline V gene. CDR3 DNA: TGTGCCAGCAGCCCCCCCAGCAATGAGCAGTTCTTC. Protein: CASSPPSNEQFF.

This chain uses TRBV19 with TRBJ2-7, with D tentatively TRBD2 (6 bases). Germline V lookup: CDR1 LNHDA, CDR2 SQIVND (reference sequence). This CDR3 spans 14 amino acids. V lost 10 bases to trimming and J lost 6 bases, with 22 bases between them. CDR3 loop: CATSPRQAGGEQYF. CDR3 coding DNA: TGTGCCACCTCACCACGGCAAGCGGGCGGCGAGCAGTACTTC.

The chain employs TRBV9 and TRBJ2-5; 7 nucleotides match TRBD2. The CDR3 sequence is 15 residues long. V lost 0 bases, J lost 4 bases, and 6 bases stayed unmatched. Germline V gene lookup returns CDR1 SGDLS and CDR2 YYNGEE. This CDR3 reads CASSVVGGGPETQYF. CDR3 coding DNA: TGTGCCAGCAGCGTAGTGGGCGGGGGACCAGAGACCCAGTACTTC.

This chain joins TRBV5-4 and TRBJ1-3; 8 bases align to TRBD1. Trimming cost V 3 bases and J 5 bases; bases outside gene matches: 13. In germline, CDR1 is SGHNT, CDR2 YYREEE (reference sequence). This CDR3 is 17 amino acids long. The CDR3 DNA follows: TGTGCCAGCAGCTCCGGACAGGGCGGAGGAGGCCGAAACACCATATATTTT. Protein: CASSSGQGGGGRNTIYF.

V gene TRBV30 combines with J gene TRBJ2-7, with 11 bases that match TRBD1. The V and J ends lost 1 base and 5 bases, in that order; junction bases with no gene match: 7. This CDR3 comprises 15 residues. The germline V gene encodes CDR1 GTSNPN and CDR2 SVGIG (reference sequence). Here the CDR3 DNA reads TGTGCCTGGAGTGGACCCGGGACAGGGGGTAACGAGCAGTACTTC. Its translation: CAWSGPGTGGNEQYF.

This rearrangement joins TRBV5-1 to TRBJ2-2; TRBD2 matches 7 bases. With 10 bases clipped from V and 3 bases from J, the junction kept 15 bases outside the gene matches. CDR3 size: 16 residues. Germline V CDR1 and CDR2: SGHRS, YFSETQ. CDR3 protein: CAGAKGGDGYTGELFF. The CDR3, as DNA: TGCGCCGGAGCCAAGGGAGGGGACGGATACACCGGGGAGCTGTTTTTT. Combining the CDR3 with reference TRBV5-1 and TRBJ2-2 gives the whole variable domain KAGVTQTPRYLIKTRGQQVTLSCSPISGHRSVSWYQQTPGQGLQFLFEYFSETQRNKGNFPGRFSGRQFSNSRSEMNVSTLELGDSALYLCAGAKGGDGYTGELFFGEGSRLTVL.

This chain uses TRBV7-8 with TRBJ1-1; 8 nucleotides match TRBD1. V lost 4 bases, J lost 5 bases, and 12 bases stayed unmatched. CDR3 length: 16 residues. The germline gives CDR1 SGHVS, CDR2 FQNEAQ. CDR3: CASSSFLRQGITEAFF. CDR3 bases: TGTGCCAGCAGCTCGTTTCTTAGACAGGGGATTACTGAAGCTTTCTTT.

The chain combines TRBV5-5 with TRBJ1-2; maybe TRBD1 (6 bases). CDR3 length: 14 residues. The V end was cut by 2 bases, the J end by 0 bases, with 8 bases between. The germline V gene has CDR1 SGHKS and CDR2 YYEKEE (reference sequence). CDR3 residues: CASSFNRANYGYTF. The CDR3 nucleotides are TGTGCCAGCAGCTTCAACAGGGCTAACTATGGCTACACCTTC. The complete variable domain, with remaining parts taken from reference TRBV5-5 and TRBJ1-2, reads DAGVTQSPTHLIKTRGQQVTLRCSPISGHKSVSWYQQVLGQGPQFIFQYYEKEERGRGNFPDRFSARQFPNYSSELNVNALLLGDSALYLCASSFNRANYGYTFGSGTRLTVV.

V gene TRBV9 combines with J gene TRBJ2-1; weak D call: TRBD1 (5 bases). Germline assignment: CDR1 SGDLS and CDR2 YYNGEE. V was pared by 4 bases and J by 10 bases, with 12 bases between. The CDR3 has 12 amino acids. CDR3 bases: TGTGCCAGCAGCCTCAGGGATGAGGAGCAGTTCTTC. Protein sequence: CASSLRDEEQFF. Drawing the rest from reference TRBV9 and TRBJ2-1, the complete variable domain is DSGVTQTPKHLITATGQRVTLRCSPRSGDLSVYWYQQSLDQGLQFLIQYYNGEERAKGNILERFSAQQFPDLHSELNLSSLELGDSALYFCASSLRDEEQFFGPGTRLTVL.

The chain recombines TRBV5-1 with TRBJ1-3; TRBD1 matches 9 bases. After removal of 0 bases from V and 4 bases from J, the junction contained 2 bases not matched to a gene. CDR3 size: 15 residues. Germline V gene lookup returns CDR1 SGHRS and CDR2 YFSETQ. Here the CDR3 reads CASSLAQGAGNTIYF. Here the CDR3 DNA reads TGCGCCAGCAGCTTGGCACAGGGGGCCGGAAACACCATATATTTT.

This chain joins TRBV5-4 and TRBJ2-3; 13 bases map to TRBD2. J lost 5 bases, V lost 1 base, and 7 bases had no gene match. The CDR3 consists of 17 residues. Germline CDR1 SGHNT, CDR2 YYREEE (reference sequence). In nucleotides, the CDR3 is TGTGCCAGCAGCTTGCCCGGACTAGCGGGAGTGAGAGATACGCAGTATTTT. Translating gives CASSLPGLAGVRDTQYF.

V usage is TRBV9 and J usage is TRBJ1-4; 10 bases fit TRBD1. Per germline, CDR1 SGDLS and CDR2 YYNGEE. The CDR3 extends over 15 amino acids. J gave up 7 bases and V 4 bases, and 7 bases lay outside the gene matches. CDR3 sequence: CASSPEDRGSEKLFF. In DNA, the CDR3 is TGTGCCAGCAGCCCAGAGGACAGGGGGTCTGAAAAACTGTTTTTT.

The rearrangement links TRBV11-2 to TRBJ1-2; D not certain. The CDR3 extends over 13 amino acids. Germline V gene lookup returns CDR1 SGHAT and CDR2 FQNNGV. Between the trimmed V and J ends, which lost 5 bases and 4 bases, there was a span of 11 bases. CDR3 sequence reads: CASSQAGGYGYTF. In DNA, the CDR3 is TGTGCCAGCAGCCAGGCGGGAGGCTATGGCTACACCTTC.

V and J are TRBV28 and TRBJ1-4; 7 nucleotides match TRBD1. Looked up from germline, CDR1 is MDHEN and CDR2 is SYDVKM. V was pared by 6 bases and J by 3 bases, with 7 bases of the junction left unmatched. The CDR3 extends over 15 amino acids. The CDR3 reads CASRMEGASNEKLFF. CDR3 nucleotides: TGTGCCAGCAGAATGGAGGGGGCGTCTAATGAAAAACTGTTTTTT.

The V gene is TRBV18, the J gene TRBJ2-3, with TRBD1 identical over 8 bases. Trimming removed 6 bases from V and 2 bases from J; junction bases left unmatched: 1. This CDR3 is 13 amino acids long. The germline gives CDR1 KGHSH, CDR2 LQKENI. CDR3 in amino acids: CASSGQATDTQYF. CDR3 in DNA: TGTGCCAGCTCGGGACAGGCCACAGATACGCAGTATTTT.

The chain is built from TRBV28 and TRBJ2-1, with 9 bases fitting TRBD1. CDR1 MDHEN and CDR2 SYDVKM come from the germline V gene. V shed 3 bases, J shed 7 bases, and the junction held 4 bases outside the gene matches. CDR3 length equals 14 residues. This CDR3 is CASSFTGGLNEQFF. CDR3 bases: TGTGCCAGCAGTTTTACAGGGGGCTTGAATGAGCAGTTCTTC.

The count of this clone is one. The J gene is TRBJ2-7, the V gene TRBV5-4; a possible D gene is TRBD1 (7 bases). Germline CDR1 and CDR2: SGHNT and YYREEE (reference sequence). The CDR3 contains 14 residues. Trimming removed 0 bases from V and 3 bases from J, with 10 bases in between. The CDR3 DNA sequence: TGTGCCAGCAGCTTGGGGCAGGGGGGCTACGAGCAGTACTTC. Amino acids: CASSLGQGGYEQYF.

The V and J genes are TRBV27 and TRBJ1-3, with 9 bases lining up with TRBD1. V trimming: 6 bases; J trimming: 4 bases; junction bases outside the gene matches: 10. From germline, CDR1 is MNHEY and CDR2 SMNVEV (reference sequence). The CDR3 consists of 16 residues. The CDR3 DNA follows: TGTGCCAGCAGCATTACAGGGGGCCTAGCCGGAAACACCATATATTTT. It is translated as CASSITGGLAGNTIYF.

The chain recombines TRBV7-2 with TRBJ2-3, with D possibly TRBD1 on 6 matching bases. Germline loops: CDR1 SGHTA, CDR2 FQGNSA. With 4 bases removed from V and 1 base from J, the gap between germline ends came to 24 bases. This CDR3 contains 19 residues. CDR3 sequence reads: CASSSTVNVGGFRTDTQYF. The CDR3 bases are TGTGCCAGCAGCTCCACGGTCAACGTAGGGGGATTTCGCACAGATACGCAGTATTTT.